These 28 T cell receptor beta chains share one sample of origin, sequenced in a study of technical replicates of blood from a few donors. TCRdb's table, derived via immunoSEQ multiplex PCR, lists solely in-frame clones and lacks some. The repertoire holds about 88,000 clones, with about nine tenths as singletons. Sequenced material: T cells isolated from PBMCs. These receptors all come from a human donor in good health.

This chain joins TRBV21-1 and TRBJ2-4; the table's D call, TRBD1, was not checked against the DNA. TRBV21-1 is annotated as a pseudogene. The CDR3 spans 14 residues. Here the CDR3 DNA reads TGTGCCAGCCCCGGGACAGGGGTCAAAAACATTCAGTACTTC. Residues: CASPGTGVKNIQYF.

The chain combines TRBV11-2 with TRBJ2-7, with TRBD1 identical over 10 bases. The CDR3 runs to 15 residues. CDR1 SGHAT and CDR2 FQNNGV come from the germline V gene. Unmatched junction bases numbered 4, after V lost 3 bases and J lost 2 bases. The DNA of the CDR3 is TGTGCCAGCAGCTTGTCCGGGACAGGGGCCTACGAGCAGTACTTC. Its protein is CASSLSGTGAYEQYF. Full variable domain (missing parts from reference TRBV11-2 and TRBJ2-7): EAGVAQSPRYKIIEKRQSVAFWCNPISGHATLYWYQQILGQGPKLLIQFQNNGVVDDSQLPKDRFSAERLKGVDSTLKIQPAKLEDSAVYLCASSLSGTGAYEQYFGPGTRLTVT.

The chain has TRBV7-2 and TRBJ2-5, with a possible D match to TRBD1 (5 bases). Germline CDR1 reads SGHTA; CDR2 reads FQGNSA. The CDR3 has 14 amino acids. Trimming stripped 1 base from V and 4 bases from J, with 10 bases between. CDR3 loop: CASSLVHGAETQYF. The CDR3, as DNA: TGTGCCAGCAGCTTAGTTCATGGGGCAGAGACCCAGTACTTC. Full variable domain (outside the CDR3, taken from reference TRBV7-2 and TRBJ2-5): GAGVSQSPSNKVTEKGKDVELRCDPISGHTALYWYRQSLGQGLEFLIYFQGNSAPDKSGLPSDRFSAERTGGSVSTLTIQRTQQEDSAVYLCASSLVHGAETQYFGPGTRLLVL.

This clone was detected only a few times. The V gene is TRBV19, the J gene TRBJ1-1; D might be TRBD1 (6 bases). V lost 8 bases and J 4 bases, leaving 11 bases between the germline ends. Per germline, CDR1 LNHDA and CDR2 SQIVND (reference sequence). The CDR3 is 12 residues long. As DNA, the CDR3 is TGTGCCAGTGGAACAGGGCCCACTGAAGCTTTCTTT. Translated, it gives CASGTGPTEAFF.

The chain couples TRBV5-1 to TRBJ2-7; 8 bases fit TRBD1. The CDR3 length is 14 residues. CDR1 and CDR2 (germline): SGHRS, YFSETQ. Unmatched junction bases numbered 4, after V lost 3 bases and J lost 2 bases. The CDR3 DNA reads as TGCGCCAGCAGCTCGGGACAGGACACCTACGAGCAGTACTTC. This sequence encodes CASSSGQDTYEQYF. The variable domain in full, completed from reference TRBV5-1 and TRBJ2-7, reads KAGVTQTPRYLIKTRGQQVTLSCSPISGHRSVSWYQQTPGQGLQFLFEYFSETQRNKGNFPGRFSGRQFSNSRSEMNVSTLELGDSALYLCASSSGQDTYEQYFGPGTRLTVT.

This clone was picked up one time. The rearrangement uses TRBV2 and TRBJ2-7; 7 nucleotides line up with TRBD2. Per the germline V gene, CDR1 is SNHLY and CDR2 is FYNNEI. CDR3 length: 14 residues. The V segment lost 3 bases and the J segment 6 bases; nucleotides outside the gene matches: 8. CDR3 region: CASSELREFGEQYF. CDR3 DNA: TGTGCCAGCAGTGAGCTGCGGGAGTTTGGCGAGCAGTACTTC.

This CDR3 reads CASSFQPPGSGGSYEQYF. CDR3 DNA sequence: TGTGCCAGCAGTTTTCAGCCTCCCGGGAGTGGGGGATCCTACGAGCAGTACTTC. The J gene is TRBJ2-7, the V gene TRBV28, with D perhaps matching TRBD2 (6 bases). The germline V gene has CDR1 MDHEN and CDR2 SYDVKM. The CDR3 contains 18 residues. Trimming left V 3 bases short and J 1 base short, with 22 bases between.

The chain couples TRBV11-2 to TRBJ2-2; D is perhaps TRBD2 (7 bases). The germline V and J ends were trimmed by 5 bases and 9 bases, with 16 bases remaining between them. From germline, CDR1 is SGHAT and CDR2 FQNNGV. The length of the CDR3 is 14 residues. CDR3 nucleotides: TGTGCCAGCAGCACTTACAGGGAGGGTTGGGAGCTGTTTTTT. It is translated as CASSTYREGWELFF.

The chain couples TRBV7-2 to TRBJ2-1; no clear D gene. The CDR3 runs 14 residues. The ends were cut back, 3 bases at V and 3 bases at J, with 9 bases in the middle. Germline values: CDR1 SGHTA, CDR2 FQGNSA. The CDR3 reads CASSLVSFYNEQFF. DNA for the CDR3: TGTGCCAGCAGCTTGGTGAGCTTCTACAATGAGCAGTTCTTC.

The CDR3 is CATSRDLAEDTQYF. The CDR3 region has the DNA TGTGCCACCAGCAGAGACCTAGCTGAGGATACGCAGTATTTT. The V call is TRBV15, the J call TRBJ2-3; tentative D call: TRBD2 (5 bases). The CDR3 totals 14 residues. Trimming left V 0 bases short and J 6 bases short, with 10 bases between. Germline V gene lookup returns CDR1 LNHNV and CDR2 YYDKDF (reference sequence).

A remark on this clone: The sample has other DNA sequences that encode this CDR3 too. The CDR3 coding sequence is TGTGCCAGCAGCTTAGGGGGAAGGGGAGAGACCCAGTACTTC. Translation: CASSLGGRGETQYF. V and J are TRBV7-9 and TRBJ2-5; the D gene is possibly TRBD1 (5 bases). The germline V gene encodes CDR1 SEHNR and CDR2 FQNEAQ (reference sequence). CDR3 length: 14 residues. V was cut by 1 base and J by 4 bases, with 10 bases left in between.

V usage is TRBV4-1 and J usage is TRBJ2-7, with D maybe TRBD2 (6 bases). Germline V gene sequence: CDR1 MGHRA, CDR2 YSYEKL. Between the trimmed V and J ends, which lost 8 bases and 0 bases, there was a span of 14 bases. The CDR3 extends over 14 amino acids. The chain's CDR3 is CASGGTISSYEQYF. CDR3 nucleotide sequence: TGCGCCAGCGGCGGGACGATCTCCTCCTACGAGCAGTACTTC.

The J gene is TRBJ2-1, the V gene TRBV4-1; no definite D call. Germline V gene data show CDR1 as MGHRA and CDR2 as YSYEKL. V lost 4 bases, J lost 4 bases, and 14 bases lay in between. The CDR3 length is 15 residues. The CDR3 DNA reads as TGCGCCAGCAGCCGGCGACAACAAGATTACAATGAGCAGTTCTTC. Translated, it gives CASSRRQQDYNEQFF.

The chain uses TRBV9 and TRBJ2-4; tentative D call: TRBD2 (7 bases). CDR1 and CDR2 from the germline V gene are SGDLS and YYNGEE. There are 14 residues in the CDR3. V was trimmed by 2 bases and J by 8 bases, leaving 14 bases between them. The CDR3 loop is CASSVLGGPDIQYF. The CDR3 DNA reads as TGTGCCAGCAGCGTTTTGGGGGGGCCGGACATTCAGTACTTC. Full variable domain (remainder filled in from reference TRBV9 and TRBJ2-4): DSGVTQTPKHLITATGQRVTLRCSPRSGDLSVYWYQQSLDQGLQFLIQYYNGEERAKGNILERFSAQQFPDLHSELNLSSLELGDSALYFCASSVLGGPDIQYFGAGTRLSVL.

The chain is built from TRBV11-3 and TRBJ2-6; D call uncertain. V dropped 5 bases and J dropped 5 bases, with 19 bases sitting between them. This CDR3 is 17 amino acids long. Per the germline V gene, CDR1 is SGHNT and CDR2 is YENEEA. CDR3 DNA sequence: TGTGCCAGCAGCAGCAGCTCTCGACAAAGTCGGGCCAACGTCCTGACTTTC. Translating gives CASSSSSRQSRANVLTF.

This chain joins TRBV15 and TRBJ2-3; D not certain. Trimming left V 1 base short and J 7 bases short, with 6 bases between. There are 12 residues in the CDR3. CDR1 is LNHNV, CDR2 YYDKDF, per germline (reference sequence). This CDR3 reads CATSRAHNTQYF. CDR3 nucleotide sequence: TGTGCCACCAGCAGAGCCCACAATACGCAGTATTTT.

The chain joins TRBV6-5 to TRBJ1-1, with no clear D. CDR3 length: 14 residues. CDR1 MNHEY and CDR2 SVGAGI come from the germline V gene. V was shortened by 3 bases and J by 0 bases, with 8 bases between the two germline ends. CDR3: CASSYTAMNTEAFF. The CDR3 DNA reads as TGTGCCAGCAGTTATACTGCCATGAACACTGAAGCTTTCTTT.

The chain combines TRBV27 with TRBJ1-2; TRBD1 might be the D (6 bases). Germline V CDR1 and CDR2: MNHEY, SMNVEV (reference sequence). Trimming removed 5 bases from V and 4 bases from J, with 26 bases in between. The CDR3 is 18 residues long. This chain's CDR3 is CASSQSAAGATPIYGYTF. Here the CDR3 DNA reads TGTGCCAGCAGTCAATCCGCGGCAGGGGCGACCCCGATCTATGGCTACACCTTC.

V is TRBV30 and J is TRBJ2-5, with 7 nucleotides matching TRBD2. Germline loops: CDR1 GTSNPN, CDR2 SVGIG (reference sequence). The CDR3 sequence is 17 residues long. After removal of 5 bases from V and 5 bases from J, the junction contained 20 bases not matched to a gene. Written as DNA, the CDR3 is TGTGCCTGGGCCCTGGGAGGGCGGGGGAAAAGGGTGGAGACCCAGTACTTC. Protein sequence: CAWALGGRGKRVETQYF. The variable domain in full, with the rest retrieved from reference TRBV30 and TRBJ2-5, is SQTIHQWPATLVQPVGSPLSLECTVEGTSNPNLYWYRQAAGRGLQLLFYSVGIGQISSEVPQNLSASRPQDRQFILSSKKLLLSDSGFYLCAWALGGRGKRVETQYFGPGTRLLVL.

The genes are TRBV6-5 and TRBJ2-1, with TRBD2 matching 9 bases. The CDR3 sequence is 15 residues long. Trimming at V came to 10 bases and at J to 3 bases, leaving 10 bases not matched to a gene. Germline V gene data show CDR1 as MNHEY and CDR2 as SVGAGI. CDR3 DNA: TGTGCCACCGCGAAGGGGCGGGAGGGCTACAATGAGCAGTTCTTC. Protein: CATAKGREGYNEQFF.

The chain links TRBV28 to TRBJ2-1; TRBD2 aligns across 10 bases. This CDR3 comprises 17 residues. Looked up from germline, CDR1 is MDHEN and CDR2 is SYDVKM. V was pared by 3 bases and J by 5 bases, with 10 bases of the junction left unmatched. The CDR3 here is CASSFPYSGTSDNEQFF. The DNA of the CDR3 is TGTGCCAGCAGTTTTCCATACTCGGGGACTAGCGACAATGAGCAGTTCTTC.

Turning to this clone: One end of the junction fails to match germline, which may point to a read error. V and J are TRBV7-7 and TRBJ2-5; possible D gene TRBD1, 7 bases. Germline-derived CDR1 and CDR2 are SSHAT and FNYEAQ (reference sequence). The CDR3 totals 14 residues. CDR3 nucleotide sequence: TGTGCTAGCAGCCCAGGGGGAGGCGGGGAGACCCAGTACTTC. This encodes CASSPGGGGETQYF.

The chain combines TRBV7-2 with TRBJ2-5; 15 bases align to TRBD2. Trimming took 0 bases from V and 5 from J; bases not matched to a gene: 16. Per the germline V gene, CDR1 is SGHTA and CDR2 is FQGNSA. This CDR3 is built from 21 residues. This CDR3 is CASSLATWGLAGGGWGETQYF. The CDR3 region has the DNA TGTGCCAGCAGCTTAGCGACTTGGGGACTAGCGGGAGGAGGTTGGGGGGAGACCCAGTACTTC.

This rearrangement joins TRBV28 to TRBJ1-1, with D tentatively TRBD1 (5 bases). Per germline, CDR1 MDHEN and CDR2 SYDVKM. The CDR3 length is 14 residues. Trimming pared 5 bases from V and 5 bases from J, leaving 15 bases between. CDR3 coding DNA: TGTGCCAGCAGTACCAGGGTTGGGGGGACTGAAGCTTTCTTT. The encoded protein is CASSTRVGGTEAFF.

The chain combines TRBV13 with TRBJ2-1; 8 bases agree with TRBD2. This CDR3 spans 17 amino acids. Looked up from germline, CDR1 is PRHDT and CDR2 is FYEKMQ (reference sequence). With V trimmed by 1 base and J by 4 bases, 9 bases remained unmatched. CDR3 in DNA: TGTGCCAGCAGCTTAGTTAGCGGTAGCGGGAAATACAATGAGCAGTTCTTC. It encodes CASSLVSGSGKYNEQFF.

The chain has TRBV2 and TRBJ2-3, with D perhaps TRBD2 (6 bases). CDR1 and CDR2 (germline): SNHLY, FYNNEI. Trimming removed 5 bases at V and 1 base at J, with 7 bases between. CDR3 length: 13 amino acids. The CDR3 loop reads CASSPGGTDTQYF. CDR3 in DNA: TGTGCCAGCAGTCCGGGGGGCACAGATACGCAGTATTTT.

This chain uses TRBV7-3 with TRBJ2-1, with D possibly matching TRBD2 (6 bases). The CDR3 sequence is 16 residues long. The germline V and J ends were trimmed by 4 bases and 0 bases, with 13 bases remaining between them. The germline gives CDR1 SGHTA, CDR2 FQGTGA. The CDR3 region has the DNA TGTGCCAGCAGCTCACGCCTAGCGAGCTCCTACAATGAGCAGTTCTTC. Translation: CASSSRLASSYNEQFF.

The chain has TRBV10-3 and TRBJ2-5; TRBD1 aligns across 9 bases. Trimming took 1 base from V and 2 from J; bases not matched to a gene: 14. CDR3 length: 19 amino acids. CDR1 and CDR2 (germline): ENHRY, SYGVKD. The CDR3 DNA sequence: TGTGCCATCAGTGAGTTTAGGACAGGGGCTTCGATGGCACAAGAGACCCAGTACTTC. Protein sequence: CAISEFRTGASMAQETQYF.